This T cell receptor (beta chain) was profiled in a study of blood T cell repertoires in COVID-19 (TCRdb year 2020). With regard to the full study: Samples from collaborators originated in the United States, Italy and Spain and spanned both the acute and convalescent phases of COVID-19. The prospective study material was composed of cDNA or gDNA derived from T cells, B-cell-depleted T cells, or PBMCs. Deeply sampled blood TCRbeta repertoires from subjects exposed to, actively infected with, or recovered from COVID-19 were included in the dataset. The repertoires were made available in a free public database intended to serve as a resource for research on the immune response to SARS-CoV-2. Samples came from the ongoing ImmuneRACE study (first 160 participants) plus 1,254 subjects from 6 global collaborators. The sample metadata nearly always contained a de-identified subject ID, COVID-19 status, age in years and sex. Where HLA class I and class II types were available, the types were taken from metadata supplied by the sample provider, not from assay-based typing. The full study reports these points: Clinical and demographic metadata were provided uncurated, with the amount varying by source and participant.

CDR1 MNHNY and CDR2 SVGAGI are derived from the germline V gene (reference sequence). The CDR3, cysteine through phenylalanine, is 15 amino acids long. Just the 45-base CDR3 DNA is kept, in frame starting at base 1. Unmatched junction bases come to 2, with V trimmed by 0 bases and J by 7 bases. The immunoSEQ Assay, a bias-controlled multiplex PCR, was used to amplify TCRbeta CDR3 regions from genomic DNA. In the authors' own workflow: Nucleated cell counts per sample were estimated from amplification of reference gene primers within the assay. To quantify the absolute abundance of each unique TCRbeta CDR3 rearrangement, sequence reads were collapsed and filtered. Productive Simpson clonality was computed per sample as the square root of Simpson's diversity index over productive rearrangements. TCRdb stores this immuneACCESS table with in-frame sequences only. Part of the clones is absent; in the studies checked, under half of the shortfall reflects unresolved V genes, and no reason is known for the rest. V, J and clone size reflect that table, while D and trimming were determined from the DNA. The sample yields around 80,000 clones; over 75% were counted once. In total, the top ten clones hold more than 10% of the sample.

A few counts support this clone. Its specific antigen is unknown. No much larger clone is present one base from it, and per-base qualities are unavailable. Collaborating institutions collected whole blood in K2EDTA tubes following their own protocols. Collaborator samples were shipped for TCRbeta analysis as frozen whole blood, isolated PBMCs, or DNA extracted from either sample type. The chain employs TRBV6-6 and TRBJ1-6; the central 8 bases match TRBD1. The source material was peripheral blood. This TCR was sampled from a man older than 75 with acute or convalescent COVID-19. The DNA is as follows: TGTGCCAGCAGTTACTCGAACAGGGGGAATTCACCCCTCCACTTT. It specifies CASSYSNRGNSPLHF.